This T cell receptor beta chain was captured by sequencing in a study of metastatic and nonmetastatic thyroid tumors. Study-level background: It was across blood and tumor or nodule tissue from malignant and benign thyroid patients that repertoires were compared. Study-level results: It was reportedly found that TCR beta diversity was significantly higher in malignant thyroid tumors than in benign nodules, a difference seen in both blood and tumor samples.

Per the germline V gene, CDR1 is SGHAT and CDR2 is FQNNGV. CDR3 length: 16 residues. The J segment lost 5 bases and the V segment lost 2 bases, leaving 3 bases of the junction unmatched. Prior to thyroid surgery, none of the patients had received any treatment. Authors' methods: What underpinned the distant-metastasis classifier for papillary thyroid cancer was the set of CDR3 differences across clinicopathological groups. TCRdb reprocessed the PCR reads using MiXCR. TCRdb, rather than the study authors, made the V and J calls. The data hold approximately 12,000 clones, with approximately 35% observed a single time. This clone is deemed medium-sized. Its target is unknown.

This sequence originates from a female donor with papillary thyroid cancer or a benign thyroid nodule (not recorded which). Some clones in this sample may be carry-over from other donors' samples. The sample comprised tumor tissue. The gene calls are TRBV11-2 and TRBJ1-6, with 10 nucleotides matching TRBD1. The CDR3, as DNA: TGTGCCAGCAGCTTACGGACAGGGGGTAATAATTCACCCCTCCACTTT. Encoded protein: CASSLRTGGNNSPLHF.